The rows below give T cell receptor beta chains drawn from one sample of a study of shared T cell receptors in the human thymus. Data came from immunoSEQ multiplex PCR; TCRdb stores just in-frame clones and leaves some out. This sample carries some 700,000 clones, roughly 88% of them seen once, and the ten largest clones take approximately 0.011%. The sample also formed part of further work on human thymus T cells.

Material: thymocytes. These receptors all stem from a boy under two years old with a congenital heart defect. CDR3s include the opening cysteine and the closing phenylalanine or tryptophan. The D gene is left open where the match is weak. A clone size is listed for some rows: how often the clone was seen (once, few, many), or a class if it is expanded.

j_gene,d_gene,v_gene,abundance,CDR3aa,CDR3nt
TRBJ1-5,NA,TRBV23-1,NA,CASSQSRTVNQPQHF,TGCGCCAGCAGTCAATCGCGGACAGTCAATCAGCCCCAGCATTTT
TRBJ2-7,TRBD2,TRBV28,NA,CASSLWRLGGRAYEQYF,TGTGCCAGCAGTTTATGGCGTTTAGGTGGGAGGGCCTACGAGCAGTACTTC
TRBJ1-1,TRBD1,TRBV9,NA,CASSAGQGMNTEAFF,TGTGCCAGCAGCGCCGGACAGGGGATGAACACTGAAGCTTTCTTT
TRBJ1-5,TRBD1,TRBV4-1,NA,CASSQDIPGTGGVSGQPQHF,TGCGCCAGCAGCCAAGACATTCCCGGGACAGGGGGCGTGTCGGGGCAGCCCCAGCATTTT
TRBJ1-5,TRBD1,TRBV6-1,NA,CASSPGTVRQPQHF,TGTGCCAGCAGTCCAGGGACAGTTAGACAGCCCCAGCATTTT
TRBJ1-1,NA,TRBV9,NA,CASSVVSRNTEAFF,TGTGCCAGCAGCGTAGTGTCCAGGAACACTGAAGCTTTCTTT
TRBJ2-7,TRBD2,TRBV4-1,NA,CASSQVLREAVHEQYF,TGCGCCAGCAGCCAAGTTTTGCGGGAGGCCGTCCACGAGCAGTACTTC
TRBJ2-5,TRBD1,TRBV30,NA,CAWSADRVEETQYF,TGTGCCTGGAGTGCGGACAGGGTAGAAGAGACCCAGTACTTC
TRBJ2-7,NA,TRBV28,NA,CASTPGRQLPSTECEQYF,TGTGCCAGCACTCCTGGGAGGCAGCTACCATCGACCGAGTGCGAGCAGTACTTC
TRBJ2-3,NA,TRBV27,NA,CASSLLSRITDTQYF,TGTGCCAGCAGTTTATTATCCAGGATCACAGATACGCAGTATTTT
TRBJ2-2,TRBD2,TRBV4-1,few,CASSQVLPSGGSTGELFF,TGCGCCAGCAGCCAAGTCTTGCCTAGCGGGGGTAGCACCGGGGAGCTGTTTTTT
TRBJ1-2,TRBD1,TRBV25-1,NA,CASSESRTGNYGYTF,TGTGCCAGCAGTGAATCACGGACAGGGAACTATGGCTACACCTTC
TRBJ2-7,TRBD1,TRBV27,NA,CASSSSGTGDRQYF,TGTGCCAGCAGTTCCTCCGGGACAGGGGATCGGCAGTACTTC
TRBJ2-2,NA,TRBV6-5,NA,CASTQVGGTGELFF,TGTGCCAGCACCCAAGTCGGGGGCACCGGGGAGCTGTTTTTT
TRBJ1-1,TRBD1,TRBV28,once,CASSPRDRARTEAFF,TGTGCCAGCAGTCCACGGGACAGGGCTCGCACTGAAGCTTTCTTT
TRBJ2-1,TRBD2,TRBV4-2,once,CASSQVRSSGRGGTYNEQFF,TGTGCCAGCAGCCAAGTTCGGTCTAGCGGGAGAGGGGGTACCTACAATGAGCAGTTCTTC
TRBJ2-2,TRBD1,TRBV7-6,NA,CASRRSGTEDTGELFF,TGTGCCAGCAGACGGTCCGGGACAGAGGACACCGGGGAGCTGTTTTTT
TRBJ2-5,TRBD2,TRBV27,NA,CASSAGTSGQETQYF,TGTGCCAGCAGCGCCGGGACTAGCGGCCAAGAGACCCAGTACTTC
TRBJ2-3,NA,TRBV30,NA,CAWSVGGGNTDTQYF,TGTGCCTGGAGTGTAGGGGGCGGGAACACAGATACGCAGTATTTT
TRBJ2-7,TRBD1,TRBV4-1,NA,CASSPPGGQGRSYEQYF,TGCGCCAGCAGCCCTCCCGGGGGACAGGGCCGCTCCTACGAGCAGTACTTC
TRBJ1-2,NA,TRBV27,NA,CASSLSAVYGYTF,TGTGCCAGCAGTTTGAGCGCAGTCTATGGCTACACCTTC
TRBJ2-3,NA,TRBV9,NA,CASSVEWRGGTDTQYF,TGTGCCAGCAGCGTAGAATGGAGAGGTGGCACAGATACGCAGTATTTT
TRBJ1-1,NA,TRBV11-2,once,CASSLGQGTTEAFF,TGTGCCAGCAGCTTGGGTCAGGGTACCACTGAAGCTTTCTTT
TRBJ1-1,NA,TRBV7-2,NA,CASSSDSNTEAFF,TGTGCCAGCAGTTCAGACTCGAACACTGAAGCTTTCTTT
TRBJ1-5,NA,TRBV23-1,NA,CASGPPERRVQPQHF,TGCGCCAGCGGACCGCCTGAGAGGAGGGTACAGCCCCAGCATTTT
TRBJ1-2,TRBD1,TRBV4-3,NA,CASSQIPGQGYGYTF,TGCGCCAGCAGCCAAATTCCGGGACAGGGATATGGCTACACCTTC